This entry is about one T cell receptor (beta chain). The V end lost 3 bases, the J end lost 3 bases, and 17 bases lay between the germline ends. The CDR3 extends over 16 amino acids. Germline CDR1 SGHTA, CDR2 FQGNSA. These data originate in a study of blood T cell repertoires in COVID-19. Study in general: COVID-19 samples, acute and convalescent, were from the United States, Italy and Spain. PBMCs, B-cell-depleted T cells, or T cells provided the cDNA or gDNA that made up the material.

Per the original data handling: Estimation of nucleated cell counts was performed using reference gene primer amplification. Assay: immunoSEQ multiplex PCR; the TCRdb copy retains only in-frame clones and omits some. V and J calls and clone size are as listed in that table; D and trimming were resolved from the DNA. The sample records about 290,000 clones, 70% to 90% being singletons. J is TRBJ1-1 and V is TRBV7-2, with D possibly being TRBD1 (6 bases). This TCR was recovered from a woman under 40 with active or convalescent COVID-19. What was sequenced was peripheral blood. DNA of the CDR3: TGTGCCAGCAGCTTTTTGAAGGGGGGGGCGCACACTGAAGCTTTCTTT. This codes for CASSFLKGGAHTEAFF.